These 31 T cell receptor beta chains share one sample of origin, sequenced in a study of cytomegalovirus exposure and HLA in healthy donors. PCR was performed using 60 Vbeta and 13 Jbeta primers. The method was immunoSEQ multiplex PCR; TCRdb's version includes in-frame clones alone and lacks a portion of them. The sample yields 95,000 to 150,000 clones, roughly four fifths seen once. Sequencing used PBMCs. These TCRs come from a middle-aged woman in good health and CMV-seropositive.

The CDR3 DNA reads TGTGCCTGGAGTGCCAACTCCTACGAGCAGTACTTC. It codes for CAWSANSYEQYF. This chain joins TRBV30 and TRBJ2-5; D gene unclear. The DNA matches TRBJ2-7 better at its end, which makes the J call doubtful. Per the germline V gene, CDR1 is GTSNPN and CDR2 is SVGIG (reference sequence). The length of the CDR3 is 12 residues.

V and J are TRBV5-1 and TRBJ2-7; perhaps TRBD1 as D (6 bases). The germline V gene has CDR1 SGHRS and CDR2 YFSETQ. This CDR3 comprises 15 residues. The V end lost 4 bases, the J end lost 3 bases, and 17 bases lay between the germline ends. The CDR3 loop is CASSPRQVGYYEQYF. CDR3 nucleotides: TGCGCCAGCAGCCCTAGACAGGTCGGTTACTACGAGCAGTACTTC. Full variable domain (remainder filled in from reference TRBV5-1 and TRBJ2-7): KAGVTQTPRYLIKTRGQQVTLSCSPISGHRSVSWYQQTPGQGLQFLFEYFSETQRNKGNFPGRFSGRQFSNSRSEMNVSTLELGDSALYLCASSPRQVGYYEQYFGPGTRLTVT.

This clone was seen a single time. This chain uses TRBV5-6 with TRBJ1-1; D is unclear. V lost 0 bases and J lost 8, with 5 bases in between. This CDR3 region has 11 residues. Germline V lookup: CDR1 SGHDT, CDR2 YYEEEE. CDR3 DNA sequence: TGTGCCAGCAGCTTGGGAGGGGAAGCTTTCTTT. It encodes CASSLGGEAFF.

The sample holds a few counts of this clone. The rearrangement joins TRBV29-1 to TRBJ1-5; D ambiguous. This CDR3 region has 14 residues. Germline CDR1 SQVTM, CDR2 ANQGSEA. The V end lost 5 bases, the J end lost 2 bases, and 13 bases lay between the germline ends. The DNA of the CDR3 is TGCAGCGTTCAGGTGGCCGGGGGCAATCAGCCCCAGCATTTT. Protein sequence: CSVQVAGGNQPQHF.

In this sample, this clone turned up once. The chain recombines TRBV20-1 with TRBJ1-1; D is unclear. Per the germline V gene, CDR1 is DFQATT and CDR2 is SNEGSKA (reference sequence). V lost 3 bases to trimming and J lost 7 bases, with 9 bases between them. This CDR3 region has 11 residues. CDR3 amino acids: CSARRMDEAFF. The CDR3 DNA sequence: TGCAGTGCTAGGAGGATGGATGAAGCTTTCTTT.

The V and J genes are TRBV11-2 and TRBJ1-3; weak D call: TRBD1 (6 bases). Deletions cut 0 bases from V and 3 bases from J, with 9 bases between. Per germline, CDR1 SGHAT and CDR2 FQNNGV. This CDR3 comprises 15 residues. The CDR3, as DNA: TGTGCCAGCAGCTTAGACAGGGGCCATGGAAACACCATATATTTT. Translated: CASSLDRGHGNTIYF.

This chain links TRBV7-6 with TRBJ2-7; TRBD2 matches at 8 bases. The V segment lost 1 base and the J segment 1 base; nucleotides outside the gene matches: 3. The CDR3 spans 15 residues. The germline V gene encodes CDR1 SGHVS and CDR2 FNYEAQ. In DNA, the CDR3 is TGTGCCAGCAGCTTAGGTACTAGCGGTTCCTACGAGCAGTACTTC. This translates into CASSLGTSGSYEQYF.

The sample holds a few counts of this clone. J is TRBJ2-5 and V is TRBV6-5, with 9 bases identical to TRBD2. This CDR3 region has 15 residues. J lost 5 bases, V lost 2 bases, and 6 bases had no gene match. CDR1 is MNHEY, CDR2 SVGAGI, per germline. In DNA, the CDR3 is TGTGCCAGCAGTTACCTAGCGGGGCGGGGGGAGACCCAGTACTTC. The encoded protein is CASSYLAGRGETQYF.

The chain couples TRBV27 to TRBJ2-1; maybe TRBD2 (5 bases). Germline CDR1 MNHEY, CDR2 SMNVEV (reference sequence). This CDR3 contains 16 residues. Between the trimmed V and J ends, which lost 0 bases and 8 bases, there was a span of 17 bases. This chain's CDR3 is CASSLSASTGFDEQFF. CDR3 nucleotide sequence: TGTGCCAGCAGTTTATCGGCTAGCACCGGGTTCGATGAGCAGTTCTTC.

V is TRBV12-5 and J is TRBJ2-7; TRBD1 agrees at 8 bases. The CDR3 is 18 residues long. Germline CDR1 and CDR2: LGHNT and FRNRAP. Losses at the gene ends were 1 base for V and 0 bases for J; bases not matched to a gene: 11. This chain's CDR3 is CASGLAPLGTGGSYEQYF. The CDR3 DNA sequence: TGTGCTAGTGGTTTGGCCCCCCTGGGAACAGGGGGCTCCTACGAGCAGTACTTC.

The chain recombines TRBV15 with TRBJ1-1; no reliable D call. Germline CDR1 and CDR2: LNHNV and YYDKDF (reference sequence). The CDR3 is made up of 15 amino acids. V lost 0 bases to trimming and J lost 5 bases, with 13 bases between them. The CDR3 spells CATSRDDAGRTEAFF. Here the CDR3 DNA reads TGTGCCACCAGCAGAGATGATGCGGGAAGGACTGAAGCTTTCTTT.

The CDR3 region has the DNA TGTGCCAGCAGCTTAAACAGCCTAACTGGGCAGCCCCAGCATTTT. This translates into CASSLNSLTGQPQHF. The V call is TRBV7-8, the J call TRBJ1-5; D is unresolved. The CDR3 is made up of 15 amino acids. V was clipped by 2 bases and J by 7 bases, with 15 bases between them. CDR1 is SGHVS and CDR2 is FQNEAQ in the germline V gene.

The chain is built from TRBV5-1 and TRBJ1-1; D not resolved. This CDR3 is 15 amino acids long. Germline V gene data show CDR1 as SGHRS and CDR2 as YFSETQ. V shed 2 bases and J shed 5 bases, with 16 bases lying between them. The CDR3 DNA sequence: TGCGCCAGCAGCTTCATTGAGGGTTCCCAGACTGAAGCTTTCTTT. Residues: CASSFIEGSQTEAFF.

This clone was observed a handful of times. V usage is TRBV5-6 and J usage is TRBJ1-1, with D perhaps TRBD1 (6 bases). The CDR3 runs 15 residues. CDR1 and CDR2 (germline): SGHDT, YYEEEE. Between the trimmed V and J ends, which lost 2 bases and 4 bases, there was a span of 15 bases. CDR3 sequence: CASSFDYRVLTEAFF. DNA for the CDR3: TGTGCCAGCAGCTTCGATTACAGGGTACTCACTGAAGCTTTCTTT.

The chain is built from TRBV25-1 and TRBJ2-5; D is unresolved. Looked up from germline, CDR1 is MGHDK and CDR2 is SYGVNS. The CDR3 spans 12 residues. V lost 2 bases to trimming and J lost 5 bases, with 6 bases between them. The CDR3 loop is CASSEPGETQYF. The CDR3 DNA follows: TGTGCCAGCAGTGAACCCGGGGAGACCCAGTACTTC.

The chain employs TRBV30 and TRBJ2-3, with D unresolved. The germline V and J ends were trimmed by 0 bases and 9 bases, with 13 bases remaining between them. Per germline, CDR1 GTSNPN and CDR2 SVGIG (reference sequence). The CDR3 covers 13 residues. The CDR3 loop is CAWSVLPPYTQYF. DNA of the CDR3: TGTGCCTGGAGTGTACTCCCCCCGTACACGCAGTATTTT.

This chain links TRBV7-6 with TRBJ2-3; 8 bases map to TRBD2. Germline CDR1 and CDR2: SGHVS and FNYEAQ. There are 16 residues in the CDR3. The V segment lost 5 bases and the J segment 0 bases; nucleotides outside the gene matches: 7. The chain's CDR3 is CASSASGPPSTDTQYF. As DNA, the CDR3 is TGTGCCAGCAGCGCTAGCGGGCCACCTAGCACAGATACGCAGTATTTT.

This chain links TRBV7-3 with TRBJ2-7, with D perhaps matching TRBD2 (5 bases). Germline lookup yields CDR1 SGHTA and CDR2 FQGTGA. The CDR3 has 12 amino acids. Trimming pared 5 bases from V and 6 bases from J, leaving 11 bases between. This CDR3 reads CASSLPGGEQYF. CDR3 in DNA: TGTGCCAGCAGCCTCCCCGGAGGCGAGCAGTACTTC.

This clone came up once. The V call is TRBV2, the J call TRBJ1-1, with 8 bases lining up with TRBD1. There are 13 residues in the CDR3. Germline values: CDR1 SNHLY, CDR2 FYNNEI. V gave up 7 bases and J gave up 7 bases; unmatched junction bases: 8. Here the CDR3 reads CASTMTGDGEAFF. In DNA, the CDR3 is TGTGCCAGCACCATGACAGGGGATGGTGAAGCTTTCTTT.

The chain employs TRBV6-5 and TRBJ1-1, with unresolved D. Germline V CDR1 and CDR2: MNHEY, SVGAGI. Trimming removed 5 bases at V and 11 bases at J, with 12 bases between. The length of the CDR3 is 11 residues. The CDR3 loop reads CASSSADEAFF. Here the CDR3 DNA reads TGTGCCAGCAGTAGCGCCGACGAGGCTTTCTTT.

V usage is TRBV7-7 and J usage is TRBJ2-1; a possible D gene is TRBD1 (6 bases). The CDR3 has 16 residues. Germline loops: CDR1 SSHAT, CDR2 FNYEAQ (reference sequence). V shed 0 bases and J shed 3 bases, with 12 bases lying between them. CDR3: CASSLARTAYYNEQFF. In DNA form, the CDR3 reads TGTGCCAGCAGCTTAGCCCGGACAGCCTACTACAATGAGCAGTTCTTC.

The chain carries TRBV13 and TRBJ2-5; tentative D call: TRBD1 (6 bases). Between the trimmed V and J ends, which lost 4 bases and 4 bases, there was a span of 16 bases. Germline values: CDR1 PRHDT, CDR2 FYEKMQ (reference sequence). The CDR3 is made up of 15 amino acids. CDR3 in amino acids: CASSSMGASTETQYF. In nucleotides, the CDR3 is TGTGCCAGCAGCTCAATGGGGGCTAGCACAGAGACCCAGTACTTC.

The chain is built from TRBV4-3 and TRBJ2-5; TRBD1 agrees at 12 bases. CDR3 length equals 16 residues. The ends lost 4 bases at V and 2 bases at J; junction bases unmatched: 5. Germline lookup yields CDR1 LGHNA and CDR2 YSLEER. The CDR3 nucleotides read TGCGCCAGCAGCCTGGGGACAGGGGGCGATCAAGAGACCCAGTACTTC. Encoded protein: CASSLGTGGDQETQYF.

The sample holds a few counts of this clone. This chain uses TRBV30 with TRBJ2-7; 7 bases line up with TRBD1. The J segment lost 3 bases and the V segment lost 0 bases, leaving 5 bases of the junction unmatched. Germline loops: CDR1 GTSNPN, CDR2 SVGIG (reference sequence). The CDR3 covers 14 residues. This chain's CDR3 is CAWSVMGQLYEQYF. CDR3 nucleotides: TGTGCCTGGAGTGTCATGGGACAGCTCTACGAGCAGTACTTC.

This chain joins TRBV19 and TRBJ2-7; 7 bases line up with TRBD1. The germline gives CDR1 LNHDA, CDR2 SQIVND (reference sequence). The CDR3 length is 15 residues. V shed 6 bases and J 2 bases; nucleotides not matched to a gene: 10. CDR3 sequence: CASSSKGTETYEQYF. The CDR3 region has the DNA TGTGCCAGTAGCTCGAAGGGGACAGAAACCTACGAGCAGTACTTC.

The gene calls are TRBV18 and TRBJ1-1, with unresolved D. This CDR3 region has 13 residues. Germline CDR1 reads KGHSH; CDR2 reads LQKENI. The V gene lost 1 base and the J gene lost 3 bases, with 6 bases spanning the gap. The DNA for the CDR3 is TGTGCCAGCTCACCACAGCGGGACACTGAAGCTTTCTTT. It translates to CASSPQRDTEAFF.

This clone was picked up a small number of times. Here the CDR3 DNA reads TGTGCCAGCAGCCAATCCCCTACGACAGGATCCGCTGAAGCTTTCTTT. It encodes CASSQSPTTGSAEAFF. This chain uses TRBV4-2 with TRBJ1-1; D may be TRBD1 (6 bases). Germline lookup yields CDR1 LGHNA and CDR2 YNFKEQ. Trimming took off 2 bases at V and 6 bases at J, with 19 bases between the two ends. This CDR3 spans 16 amino acids.

V usage is TRBV19 and J usage is TRBJ1-5, with a possible D match to TRBD1 (5 bases). Germline V lookup: CDR1 LNHDA, CDR2 SQIVND (reference sequence). Deletions cut 2 bases from V and 7 bases from J, with 18 bases between. The length of the CDR3 is 16 residues. The CDR3 loop is CASSINLQGFFQPQHF. In DNA, the CDR3 is TGTGCCAGTAGTATAAACCTCCAGGGTTTCTTCCAGCCCCAGCATTTT.

The genes are TRBV6-5 and TRBJ2-2, with TRBD2 as a possible D gene (5 bases). V was cut by 3 bases and J by 2 bases, with 13 bases left in between. The CDR3 covers 16 residues. Germline V lookup: CDR1 MNHEY, CDR2 SVGAGI. DNA for the CDR3: TGTGCCAGCAGTTATCCTTCGGACTCCAACACCGGGGAGCTGTTTTTT. Its protein is CASSYPSDSNTGELFF.

The chain uses TRBV7-9 and TRBJ2-1; 9 nucleotides agree with TRBD2. Losses at the gene ends were 4 bases for V and 0 bases for J; bases not matched to a gene: 4. Germline V gene lookup returns CDR1 SEHNR and CDR2 FQNEAQ (reference sequence). This CDR3 has 16 residues. The CDR3 sequence: CASSSRLADSYNEQFF. The CDR3 DNA follows: TGTGCCAGCAGCTCAAGACTAGCGGACTCCTACAATGAGCAGTTCTTC.

V gene TRBV7-8 combines with J gene TRBJ2-3; perhaps TRBD2 as D (5 bases). V was shortened by 6 bases and J by 0 bases, with 13 bases between the two germline ends. The CDR3 runs 15 residues. The germline V gene encodes CDR1 SGHVS and CDR2 FQNEAQ. CDR3 bases: TGTGCCAGCAGTCTTGCGCGGGTTAGCACAGATACGCAGTATTTT. Amino acid sequence: CASSLARVSTDTQYF.